The 26 T cell receptor beta chains below were found in one sample sequenced in a study of molecular identifiers for immune sequencing clone quantification. Via MiXCR, TCRdb re-called the PCR reads, giving one row per CDR3 protein. The sample includes about 68,000 distinct CDR3 sequences, 15% to 20% seen only once; the top ten take around 1.4%. The sequenced sample consisted of naive CD8+ T cells from blood, with Jurkat cell RNA spiked in. Subset specified: FACS-sorted CD8+CD4-CCR7+CD45RA+ naive T cells. Receptors were obtained from a human donor in good health. Some libraries in this study had Jurkat cell RNA spiked in.

This chain connects TRBV12-3 or TRBV12-4 to TRBJ2-7; TRBD2 might be the D (5 bases). This CDR3 region has 14 residues. V lost 6 bases to trimming and J lost 6 bases, with 18 bases between them. The CDR3 DNA is TGTGCCAGCAGGCTCGGGGTCACTACTCGCGAGCAGTACTTC. It specifies CASRLGVTTREQYF.

This clonotype was seen ten or more times. V usage is TRBV5-6 and J usage is TRBJ1-1; D gene unclear. Per germline, CDR1 SGHDT and CDR2 YYEEEE. V lost 2 bases to trimming and J lost 4 bases, with 9 bases between them. CDR3 length: 13 amino acids. CDR3 sequence reads: CASSLIDATEAFF. CDR3 bases: TGTGCCAGCAGCTTAATTGATGCCACTGAAGCTTTCTTT.

There are a few counts of this clonotype. A read error is possible here, since a much larger clone lies one base away. The genes are TRBV4-1 and TRBJ1-5, with unresolved D. V was shortened by 4 bases and J by 0 bases, with 10 bases between the two germline ends. Germline lookup yields CDR1 MGHRA and CDR2 YSYEKL. The length of the CDR3 is 15 residues. In DNA form, the CDR3 reads TGCGCCAGCAGCCGAGGCCTTTATAGCAATCAGCCCCAGCATTTT. Its protein product is CASSRGLYSNQPQHF.

This clonotype showed up many times. CDR3 amino acids: CATSGGGAEAFF. Written as DNA, the CDR3 is TGTGCCACCAGCGGTGGGGGAGCTGAAGCTTTCTTT. The chain employs TRBV15 and TRBJ1-1, with TRBD1 as a possible D gene (5 bases). The germline V gene encodes CDR1 LNHNV and CDR2 YYDKDF (reference sequence). With 5 bases removed from V and 6 bases from J, the gap between germline ends came to 10 bases. The CDR3 totals 12 residues.

There are many counts of this clonotype. This chain links TRBV7-9 with TRBJ2-7, with 7 bases that match TRBD2. The CDR3 length is 14 residues. V dropped 6 bases and J dropped 5; count of bases not matched to a gene: 10. Germline V gives CDR1 SEHNR, CDR2 FQNEAQ (reference sequence). The CDR3 reads CASSPGEGRHEQYF. DNA for the CDR3: TGTGCCAGCAGTCCGGGGGAGGGTAGGCACGAGCAGTACTTC.

This clonotype was seen repeatedly, ten times or more. This sequence joins TRBV24-1 and TRBJ2-1, with D tentatively TRBD2 (6 bases). V gave up 0 bases and J gave up 5 bases, with 13 bases separating them. Germline V lookup: CDR1 KGHDR, CDR2 SFDVKD. The CDR3 runs 16 residues. CDR3 in DNA: TGTGCCACCAGTGATTTGCCCTACGGAGGGCACAATGAGCAGTTCTTC. The encoded protein is CATSDLPYGGHNEQFF.

At least ten counts were recorded for this clonotype. This chain connects TRBV30 to TRBJ2-2; unclear D gene. The CDR3 runs 12 residues. Trimming took off 4 bases at V and 4 bases at J, with 7 bases between the two ends. Germline assignment: CDR1 GTSNPN and CDR2 SVGIG (reference sequence). The DNA of the CDR3 is TGTGCCTGGACCGAGAGCACCGGGGAGCTGTTTTTT. Its protein is CAWTESTGELFF.

This clonotype was counted many times. The chain employs TRBV3-1 and TRBJ2-2, with D perhaps matching TRBD2 (7 bases). Germline CDR1 is LGHDT and CDR2 is YNNKEL (reference sequence). V lost 5 bases and J lost 7, with 32 bases in between. This CDR3 region has 20 residues. CDR3 sequence: CASSSLTGVAGVVYGGELFF. DNA of the CDR3: TGTGCCAGCAGCTCGTTGACAGGTGTCGCGGGAGTCGTGTACGGCGGGGAGCTGTTTTTT.

This clonotype has a count of ten or more. V and J are TRBV12-3 or TRBV12-4 and TRBJ1-6, with D uncertain. Trimming shortened V by 4 bases and J by 9 bases, and 13 bases separated the two germline ends. The CDR3 runs 14 residues. The CDR3 sequence is CASSSTGFSSPLHF. The DNA for the CDR3 is TGTGCCAGCAGTTCCACGGGGTTCTCTTCACCCCTCCACTTT.

Concerning this clonotype itself: Since a much larger clone is just one base distant, this may be a read error. This chain connects TRBV28 to TRBJ2-5; perhaps TRBD1 as D (5 bases). Trimming cost V 8 bases and J 6 bases, with 16 bases left between them. The V gene's germline CDR1 is MDHEN and CDR2 SYDVKM. The CDR3 runs to 13 residues. Written as DNA, the CDR3 is TGTGCCAGCGGTTCACAGGCAAGACAGACCCAGTACTTC. It translates to CASGSQARQTQYF.

This clonotype was seen at least ten times. V and J are TRBV11-2 and TRBJ2-7; D is unresolved. Per germline, CDR1 SGHAT and CDR2 FQNNGV. This CDR3 comprises 12 residues. The germline V and J ends were trimmed by 4 bases and 7 bases, with 11 bases remaining between them. CDR3 amino acids: CASSSLTEEQYF. DNA for the CDR3: TGTGCCAGCAGCTCCCTCACTGAGGAGCAGTACTTC.

This clonotype occurred many times. The chain employs TRBV28 and TRBJ2-7, with D hard to call. This CDR3 has 11 amino acids. V was cut by 3 bases and J by 5 bases, with 5 bases left in between. CDR1 and CDR2 (germline): MDHEN, SYDVKM. CDR3 loop: CASSFLHEQYF. CDR3 DNA: TGTGCCAGCAGTTTCCTCCACGAGCAGTACTTC.

About this clonotype itself: This may arise from a read error, as a much more abundant clone is one base away. V and J are TRBV11-2 and TRBJ2-1; 7 bases map to TRBD2. With V trimmed by 4 bases and J by 1 base, 13 bases remained unmatched. The CDR3 runs to 18 residues. The germline V gene has CDR1 SGHAT and CDR2 FQNNGV. DNA for the CDR3: TGTGCCAGCAGCTCTCTAGCGGAAGGGCGTATGTCCTACAATGAGCAGTTCTTC. This sequence encodes CASSSLAEGRMSYNEQFF. Full variable domain (missing parts from reference TRBV11-2 and TRBJ2-1): EAGVAQSPRYKIIEKRQSVAFWCNPISGHATLYWYQQILGQGPKLLIQFQNNGVVDDSQLPKDRFSAERLKGVDSTLKIQPAKLEDSAVYLCASSSLAEGRMSYNEQFFGPGTRLTVL.

Worth noting for this clonotype: A much larger clone is a single base away; this may be a read error. The CDR3 loop is CAAAYRDWYEQYF. The DNA for the CDR3 is TGTGCCGCCGCCTACCGGGACTGGTACGAGCAGTACTTC. The chain couples TRBV19 to TRBJ2-7, with D maybe TRBD2 (6 bases). Germline V gene lookup returns CDR1 LNHDA and CDR2 SQIVND (reference sequence). V was shortened by 11 bases and J by 4 bases, with 18 bases between the two germline ends. CDR3 length: 13 amino acids.

This clonotype showed up many times. The chain joins TRBV20-1 to TRBJ2-7; D remains ambiguous. Trimming stripped 3 bases from V and 2 bases from J, with 14 bases between. The CDR3 has 14 amino acids. Germline lookup yields CDR1 DFQATT and CDR2 SNEGSKA (reference sequence). The CDR3 sequence is CSARAPPNPYEQYF. CDR3 nucleotide sequence: TGCAGTGCTAGGGCCCCGCCTAACCCCTACGAGCAGTACTTC.

This clonotype was recorded at least ten times. The chain has TRBV27 and TRBJ2-7; 16 positions agree with TRBD2. This CDR3 has 19 amino acids. With 6 bases clipped from V and 0 bases from J, the junction kept 11 bases outside the gene matches. Germline-derived CDR1 and CDR2 are MNHEY and SMNVEV (reference sequence). DNA for the CDR3: TGTGCCAGCAGCAGTCCTCGGGGACTAGCGGGAGGGCCCTCCTACGAGCAGTACTTC. Protein sequence: CASSSPRGLAGGPSYEQYF.

This clonotype was recorded at least ten times. The chain uses TRBV21-1 and TRBJ1-5; TRBD1 is taken as the D call from the table, unchecked against the DNA. TRBV21-1 is listed as a pseudogene. The CDR3 is made up of 15 amino acids. The CDR3 DNA sequence: TGTGCCAGCAGCAAAAGGGACAGGAGCAATCAGCCCCAGCATTTT. Translating it yields CASSKRDRSNQPQHF.

There are a few counts of this clonotype. Since a much larger clone is just one base distant, this may be a read error. The V gene is TRBV7-2, the J gene TRBJ2-1; TRBD2 agrees at 9 bases. V shed 3 bases, J shed 0 bases, and the junction held 0 bases outside the gene matches. The CDR3 covers 15 residues. Per germline, CDR1 SGHTA and CDR2 FQGNSA. The CDR3 region has the DNA TGTGCCAGCAGCTTTAGCGGGGGCTCCTACAATGAGCAGTTCTTC. Translated, it gives CASSFSGGSYNEQFF.

There are many counts of this clonotype. V and J are TRBV20-1 and TRBJ2-1, with D tentatively TRBD2 (6 bases). The CDR3 is made up of 14 amino acids. In germline, CDR1 is DFQATT, CDR2 SNEGSKA (reference sequence). Between the trimmed V and J ends, which lost 4 bases and 4 bases, there was a span of 14 bases. The CDR3 reads CSAIQLADYNEQFF. CDR3 nucleotides: TGCAGTGCTATTCAACTAGCAGATTACAATGAGCAGTTCTTC.

This clonotype came up many times. This chain connects TRBV7-8 to TRBJ2-3, with D perhaps matching TRBD1 (6 bases). The germline V and J ends were trimmed by 3 bases and 3 bases, with 16 bases remaining between them. This CDR3 region has 16 residues. The germline V gene encodes CDR1 SGHVS and CDR2 FQNEAQ. This chain's CDR3 is CASSFPGTSPTDTQYF. CDR3 nucleotide sequence: TGTGCCAGCAGCTTTCCAGGGACATCCCCAACAGATACGCAGTATTTT.

This clonotype was counted ten times or more. V and J are TRBV28 and TRBJ2-1, with 9 bases lining up with TRBD2. Looked up from germline, CDR1 is MDHEN and CDR2 is SYDVKM. The V gene end was trimmed by 6 bases and the J gene end by 4 bases; junction bases not matched to a gene: 7. CDR3 length equals 15 residues. This CDR3 is CASSRPGLAYNEQFF. DNA for the CDR3: TGTGCCAGCAGCCGCCCGGGACTAGCATACAATGAGCAGTTCTTC.

This clonotype was counted only a few times. The chain employs TRBV7-2 and TRBJ1-1; D is unclear. Trimming stripped 11 bases from V and 4 bases from J, with 11 bases between. Germline CDR1 SGHTA, CDR2 FQGNSA. CDR3 size: 11 residues. CDR3 region: CALLTPTEAFF. The CDR3 coding sequence is TGTGCCCTCTTGACCCCCACTGAAGCTTTCTTT.

This clonotype appeared many times. CDR3 DNA: TGTGCCAGCAGCTTAGCCAGGGGGCTAGATACGCAGTATTTT. Translated, it gives CASSLARGLDTQYF. The chain combines TRBV7-6 with TRBJ2-3; 8 nucleotides align to TRBD1. Germline trimming cut 0 bases from V and 5 bases from J; bases unmatched to any gene: 1. The CDR3 runs 14 residues. Germline-derived CDR1 and CDR2 are SGHVS and FNYEAQ.

With regard to this clonotype: This may come from a read error, since a much larger clone is one base off. The rearrangement uses TRBV5-1 and TRBJ1-2, with D unclear. The CDR3 has 13 residues. Germline CDR1 SGHRS, CDR2 YFSETQ. CDR3 sequence (DNA): TGCGCCAGCGGCTTGGTTCACTCCATTGACTACACCTTC. It codes for CASGLVHSIDYTF.

In regard to this clonotype: Compared with germline, one end of the junction differs, possibly owing to a read error. The rearrangement uses TRBV27 and TRBJ2-7; TRBD2 matches at 8 bases. Germline loops: CDR1 MNHEY, CDR2 SMNVEV (reference sequence). CDR3 length: 15 residues. The CDR3 spells CASSISGLAGYERYF. CDR3 DNA sequence: TGTGCCAGCAGCATCAGCGGACTAGCAGGGTACGAGCGGTACTTC.

For this clonotype: Sequence at one end of the junction differs from germline and may be a read error. The rearrangement joins TRBV3-1 to TRBJ2-7; D is perhaps TRBD2 (7 bases). This CDR3 is 13 amino acids long. Germline CDR1 is LGHDT and CDR2 is YNNKEL (reference sequence). The CDR3 DNA sequence: TGTGCCCGCAGCAAAGGGGGGGCCTACGAGCAGTACTTC. Residues: CARSKGGAYEQYF.